This is a list of T cell receptor beta chains from one sample in a study of blood T cell repertoires in COVID-19. TCRdb's table, derived via immunoSEQ multiplex PCR, lists solely in-frame clones and lacks some. Among some 240,000 clones, around 80% were seen once, and the ten largest hold roughly 8.7%. The sample was peripheral blood. Receptors were obtained from a man aged 45-65 years with active or convalescent COVID-19. The CDR3 runs from the conserved cysteine through the conserved F or W. The D gene is left open where the match is weak. Part of the rows lack a size; the others show once, few, many or a class for expanded clones.

TRBD2 TRBJ2-1 NA TRBV7-8 TGTGCCAGCAGCCTCAGCCTAGCGGACTACAATGAGCAGTTCTTC CASSLSLADYNEQFF
TRBD1 TRBJ1-2 NA TRBV6-5 TGTGCCAGCAGACAAGCAGGGGGCGCGGGTGGCTACACCTTC CASRQAGGAGGYTF
NA TRBJ2-3 once TRBV19 TGTGCCACTAAGAGTCGCGGAGGAGATACGCAGTATTTT CATKSRGGDTQYF
NA TRBJ1-2 NA TRBV19 TGTGCCAGCGGCGGACAATCCGCTAACTATGGCTACACCTTC CASGGQSANYGYTF
TRBD2 TRBJ2-3 NA TRBV27 TGTGCCAGCAGTTTGGCGGGAGGGACAGATACGCAGTATTTT CASSLAGGTDTQYF
TRBD1 TRBJ1-2 NA TRBV29-1 TGCAGCGTCCAGGGGGCCTACCCCAACTATGGCTACACCTTC CSVQGAYPNYGYTF
NA TRBJ2-7 NA TRBV13 TGTGCCAGCAGCTTAGGCGGGGACATGGCCTACGAGCAGTACTTC CASSLGGDMAYEQYF
TRBD2 TRBJ2-1 NA TRBV5-4 TGTGCCAGCAGCGTCACTAGCGGGATGGGCAATGAGCAGTTCTTC CASSVTSGMGNEQFF
NA TRBJ2-5 NA TRBV7-2 TGTGCCAGCAGCTTAGGGCAGGAGGGGACCCAGTACTTC CASSLGQEGTQYF
NA TRBJ2-3 NA TRBV4-3 TGCGCCAGCAGCCAAGATTTTAGCACGTTGGGCACAGATACGCAGTATTTT CASSQDFSTLGTDTQYF
TRBD1 TRBJ1-3 NA TRBV7-2 TGTGCCAGCAGCTTGGGACAGAGCTCTGGAAACACCATATATTTT CASSLGQSSGNTIYF
TRBD2 TRBJ2-1 NA TRBV5-1 TGCGCCAGCAGCAGCCCAACTAGCGGGAGCTACAATGAGCAGTTCTTC CASSSPTSGSYNEQFF
TRBD2 TRBJ2-5 NA TRBV11-2 TGTGCCAGCACGACGGGACTAGCGTTACAAGAGACCCAGTACTTC CASTTGLALQETQYF
NA TRBJ1-5 many TRBV28 TGTGCCAGCAGCCCTCTAATTTATCAGCCCCAGCATTTT CASSPLIYQPQHF
NA TRBJ1-6 NA TRBV5-8 TGTGCCAGCAGCTTGGGGGGTACAGGACTCGGGGGTTCACCCCTCCACTTT CASSLGGTGLGGSPLHF
TRBD1 TRBJ2-5 NA TRBV3-1/TRBV3-2 TGTGCCAGCAGCCAATTGGACAGGGGGCGAGAGACCCAGTACTTC CASSQLDRGRETQYF
TRBD2 TRBJ2-1 once TRBV5-6 TGTGCCAGCAGCTCCTGGGGGGGAGGCGGGATGGACAATGAGCAGTTCTTC CASSSWGGGGMDNEQFF
NA TRBJ1-5 NA TRBV28 TGTGCCAGCAGTTTATTGACTGTAAACTATCAGCCCCAGCATTTT CASSLLTVNYQPQHF
NA TRBJ2-1 few TRBV5-6 TGTGCCAGCAGCTACGGGACTCGCGAGCAGTTCTTC CASSYGTREQFF
TRBD2 TRBJ2-3 NA TRBV11-1 TGTGCCAGCATCAATACAGGCCGGGGGGCAGATACGCAGTATTTT CASINTGRGADTQYF
NA TRBJ1-4 NA TRBV6-1 TGTGCCAGCAGTGAGTTTGGGCAAACCGAAACTAATGAAAAACTGTTTTTT CASSEFGQTETNEKLFF
TRBD1 TRBJ2-1 NA TRBV27 TGTGCCAGCAGTTTAGCCCACAGGGGCTATGAGCAGTTCTTC CASSLAHRGYEQFF
TRBD2 TRBJ2-1 NA TRBV6-2/TRBV6-3 TGTGCCAGCAGTCAAGGACTAGCGGGAAGCTACAATGAGCAGTTCTTC CASSQGLAGSYNEQFF
TRBD1 TRBJ1-2 few TRBV5-1 TGCGCCAGCAGCTTGGAGGGACAGATCTATGGCTACACCTTC CASSLEGQIYGYTF
TRBD1 TRBJ2-3 once TRBV2 TGTGCCAGCAGTTCCGGGACAGGGCATACAGATACGCAGTATTTT CASSSGTGHTDTQYF
TRBD2 TRBJ2-7 NA TRBV25-1 TGTGCCAGCAGTAGCGGGAGGTACGAGCAGTACTTC CASSSGRYEQYF
TRBD1 TRBJ2-1 NA TRBV18 TGTGCCAGCTCACCCCCTGGGGGACAGAATGAGCAGTTCTTC CASSPPGGQNEQFF
NA TRBJ1-3 NA TRBV28 TGTGCCAGTGTCAACTCTGGAAACACCATATATTTT CASVNSGNTIYF
NA TRBJ2-1 few TRBV5-1 TGCGCCAGCAGCCTCAAGGACGGGCGGGAAAGTAATGAGCAGTTCTTC CASSLKDGRESNEQFF
NA TRBJ2-2 NA TRBV2 TGTGCCAGCAACCGGGACATCTCATCACCCGGGGAGCTGTTTTTT CASNRDISSPGELFF
NA TRBJ1-5 NA TRBV4-2 TGTGCCAGCAGCCCCCTGGGGGGGGAAGGGATGCCCCAGCATTTT CASSPLGGEGMPQHF
NA TRBJ2-3 NA TRBV4-3 TGCGCCAGCAGCCGAGGAAGGACGGGGGATACGCAGTATTTT CASSRGRTGDTQYF
TRBD1 TRBJ1-2 NA TRBV5-1 TGCGCCAGCAGCTTACAGGGGAATGGCTACACCTTC CASSLQGNGYTF
NA TRBJ1-1 NA TRBV6-1 TGTGCCAGCAGTGAAGTTATCACTGAAGCTTTCTTT CASSEVITEAFF
TRBD1 TRBJ1-2 NA TRBV19 TGTGCCAGTAGCCAGGGACAGGGGAGCTATGGCTACACCTTC CASSQGQGSYGYTF
NA TRBJ1-5 NA TRBV3-1/TRBV3-2 TGTGCCAGCAGCCCCGATCGGGACAACCAGCCCCAGCATTTT CASSPDRDNQPQHF
NA TRBJ1-4 many TRBV9 TGTGCCAGCAGCCACGGTCGGAGTGAAAAACTGTTTTTT CASSHGRSEKLFF
NA TRBJ1-1 NA TRBV19 TGTGCCAGTAGTATAGATCGTTATACTGAAGCTTTCTTT CASSIDRYTEAFF
NA TRBJ1-5 NA TRBV24-1 TGTGCCACCAGTGATTTCGGAGCAAATCAGCCCCAGCATTTT CATSDFGANQPQHF
TRBD2 TRBJ2-2 NA TRBV9 TGTGCCAGCAGTGGAGCGTGGTCTAGCGGATCTTTCGGTGGGGAGCTGTTTTTT CASSGAWSSGSFGGELFF
TRBD1 TRBJ2-6 NA TRBV6-2/TRBV6-3 TGTGCCAGCAGTCCGGGACAGGGATCGTGGGGGGCCAACGTCCTGACTTTC CASSPGQGSWGANVLTF
NA TRBJ1-3 NA TRBV4-3 TGCGCCAGCAGCCGGTCCTACCACTCTGGAAACACCATATATTTT CASSRSYHSGNTIYF
NA TRBJ1-2 NA TRBV11-2 TGTGCCAGCAGCTTACCGGACAGCTTCTATGGCTACACCTTC CASSLPDSFYGYTF
NA TRBJ2-1 NA TRBV20-1 TGCAGTGCTTCAGCGGTCCGGGAGCAGTTCTTC CSASAVREQFF
TRBD2 TRBJ2-1 NA TRBV7-6 TGTGCCAGCAGCTTAGGGGCGGGACTACCCTACAATGAGCAGTTCTTC CASSLGAGLPYNEQFF
TRBD2 TRBJ2-3 NA TRBV4-1 TGCGCCAGCAGCCAAGAGGGGCGGGGGGATACGCAGTATTTT CASSQEGRGDTQYF